The 20 T cell receptor beta chains below all came from one sample that was sequenced in a study of vaccination and CD4 T cells after COVID-19. Treatment: approximately 9-day PBMC culture with coronavirus spike peptide pools or control peptides (ViraFEST assay). No cognate antigen is known for these TCRs. The Oncomine TCR Beta short-read assay was applied to DNA of cultured CD4+ T cells. One entry per CDR3 protein results from TCRdb running MiXCR on the PCR reads. The sample consists of 14,000 or so distinct CDR3 sequences, around 50% of them appearing once. The specimen was CD4+ T cells from blood, cultured in vitro. All receptors come from a human donor who had recovered from COVID-19.

The sample holds one count of this clonotype. The chain is built from TRBV3-1 and TRBJ2-4; no clear D gene. Germline V gene lookup returns CDR1 LGHDT and CDR2 YNNKEL (reference sequence). V lost 1 base and J 7 bases, leaving 5 bases between the germline ends. The CDR3 is made up of 12 amino acids. CDR3 in DNA: TGTGCCAGCAGCCAAGGAAGGAACATTCAGTACTTC. Encoded protein: CASSQGRNIQYF.

The chain couples TRBV12-3 or TRBV12-4 to TRBJ2-2, with D unclear. The V and J ends lost 8 bases and 3 bases respectively, with 4 bases between them. This CDR3 region has 11 residues. The CDR3 coding sequence is TGTGCCAGCGGTTACACCGGGGAGCTGTTTTTT. Its translation is CASGYTGELFF.

This chain connects TRBV21-1 to TRBJ2-2. TRBV21-1 is reported as a pseudogene. The CDR3 is 15 residues long. Here the CDR3 DNA reads TGTGCCAGCAGCAAAGATACCAGTCATCTCGGGGAGCTGTTTTTT. It yields the protein CASSKDTSHLGELFF.

J is TRBJ2-7 and V is TRBV6-1; tentative D call: TRBD1 (6 bases). With 8 bases removed from V and 3 bases from J, the gap between germline ends came to 14 bases. The germline CDR1 and CDR2 sequences are MNHNS and SASEGT. The CDR3 length is 13 residues. DNA for the CDR3: TGTGCCAGCGAGCGCCGGGACAACTACGAGCAGTACTTC. As protein: CASERRDNYEQYF.

V is TRBV28 and J is TRBJ2-7, with 10 bases fitting TRBD1. V gave up 10 bases and J gave up 2 bases; unmatched junction bases: 8. Looked up from germline, CDR1 is MDHEN and CDR2 is SYDVKM. This CDR3 has 14 amino acids. The CDR3 nucleotides read TGTGCCACTTACTGGGGGACAGGGGCCTACGAGCAGTACTTC. Its translation: CATYWGTGAYEQYF.

This clonotype was seen only a few times. The gene calls are TRBV10-3 and TRBJ2-3; 8 bases agree with TRBD1. V shed 6 bases and J 6 bases; nucleotides not matched to a gene: 17. There are 17 residues in the CDR3. From germline, CDR1 is ENHRY and CDR2 SYGVKD. The CDR3 is CAIRGTGVKSSSDTQYF. CDR3 coding DNA: TGTGCCATCAGGGGGACAGGTGTCAAATCATCCTCCGATACGCAGTATTTT.

Only a few counts were recorded for this clonotype. The genes are TRBV6-4 and TRBJ2-3; 7 bases align to TRBD2. The V gene's germline CDR1 is MRHNA and CDR2 SNTAGT. J lost 6 bases, V lost 3 bases, and 6 bases had no gene match. This CDR3 region has 14 residues. The CDR3 is CASSEGSGSDTQYF. DNA of the CDR3: TGTGCCAGCAGTGAAGGTAGCGGGTCGGATACGCAGTATTTT.

The genes are TRBV24-1 and TRBJ2-5, with D possibly matching TRBD1 (8 bases). The V gene's germline CDR1 is KGHDR and CDR2 SFDVKD. The ends were cut back, 6 bases at V and 2 bases at J, with 18 bases in the middle. The CDR3 loop spans 16 amino acids. CDR3 bases: TGTGCCACCAGTTTGGGAGGGGACAGGCTTCAAGAGACCCAGTACTTC. Translated, it gives CATSLGGDRLQETQYF.

The chain is built from TRBV28 and TRBJ1-2; possibly TRBD1 for D (5 bases). From germline, CDR1 is MDHEN and CDR2 SYDVKM. The CDR3 loop spans 16 amino acids. The V end was cut by 1 base, the J end by 1 base, with 13 bases between. This CDR3 is CASSLSGGLLNYGYTF. The CDR3 nucleotides are TGTGCCAGCAGTTTATCTGGGGGGTTACTTAACTATGGCTACACCTTC.

This clonotype was detected once. One end of the junction varies from germline; a read error may be responsible. The V gene is TRBV12-3 or TRBV12-4, the J gene TRBJ2-7; no clear D gene. The CDR3 length is 12 residues. CDR3 nucleotides: TGTGCCAGCAGTTTGAATGGCTACGGGCAGTACTTC. Encoded protein: CASSLNGYGQYF.

Only a few counts were recorded for this clonotype. The rearrangement joins TRBV30 to TRBJ1-2; D uncertain. The V gene lost 7 bases and the J gene lost 3 bases, with 15 bases spanning the gap. This CDR3 has 13 residues. Germline lookup yields CDR1 GTSNPN and CDR2 SVGIG (reference sequence). Written as DNA, the CDR3 is TGTGCCTCGCGTACCGGGAGACACTATGGCTACACCTTC. Amino acids: CASRTGRHYGYTF. Drawing the rest from reference TRBV30 and TRBJ1-2, the complete variable domain is SQTIHQWPATLVQPVGSPLSLECTVEGTSNPNLYWYRQAAGRGLQLLFYSVGIGQISSEVPQNLSASRPQDRQFILSSKKLLLSDSGFYLCASRTGRHYGYTFGSGTRLTVV.

This rearrangement joins TRBV7-9 to TRBJ1-4; the D is unclear. The CDR3 consists of 17 residues. V lost 1 base, J lost 5 bases, and 17 bases lay in between. The germline V gene has CDR1 SEHNR and CDR2 FQNEAQ (reference sequence). Here the CDR3 DNA reads TGTGCCAGCAGCTTAGTCGTCGGGCTGGGCTTAAATGAAAAACTGTTTTTT. Translation: CASSLVVGLGLNEKLFF.

The chain uses TRBV15 and TRBJ2-5; 7 bases are a match to TRBD2. This CDR3 region has 15 residues. Losses at the gene ends were 5 bases for V and 2 bases for J; bases not matched to a gene: 8. The germline gives CDR1 LNHNV, CDR2 YYDKDF (reference sequence). The CDR3 coding sequence is TGTGCCACCAGCGGCATACGCGGGAGACAAGAGACCCAGTACTTC. Protein: CATSGIRGRQETQYF.

The chain carries TRBV29-1 and TRBJ1-3; TRBD1 might be the D (5 bases). Germline V gives CDR1 SQVTM, CDR2 ANQGSEA. V lost 2 bases and J lost 1, with 12 bases in between. CDR3 length: 15 residues. The CDR3 reads CSVEMPWGSGNTIYF. The DNA of the CDR3 is TGCAGCGTTGAAATGCCATGGGGGTCTGGAAACACCATATATTTT.

J is TRBJ2-7 and V is TRBV27; 7 positions match TRBD2. Germline CDR1 and CDR2: MNHEY and SMNVEV (reference sequence). The CDR3 runs 16 residues. V shed 5 bases, J shed 6 bases, and the junction held 16 bases outside the gene matches. The CDR3 spells CASSTYLRGSRFEQYF. The DNA for the CDR3 is TGTGCCAGCAGTACATACCTCCGCGGGAGTCGTTTCGAGCAGTACTTC.

The V and J genes are TRBV29-1 and TRBJ2-5; D is unclear. V lost 4 bases and J lost 5, with 14 bases in between. The CDR3 is 13 residues long. Germline loops: CDR1 SQVTM, CDR2 ANQGSEA. The CDR3 protein is CSVAKSGAETQYF. The CDR3 bases are TGCAGCGTTGCTAAATCCGGAGCTGAGACCCAGTACTTC.

V usage is TRBV11-2 and J usage is TRBJ2-3; the D is unclear. The V end lost 7 bases, the J end lost 3 bases, and 8 bases lay between the germline ends. Germline CDR1 is SGHAT and CDR2 is FQNNGV. CDR3 size: 12 residues. CDR3 sequence reads: CASKGWTDTQYF. CDR3 coding DNA: TGTGCCAGCAAAGGTTGGACAGATACGCAGTATTTT.

V and J are TRBV7-2 and TRBJ1-5; no clear D. V shed 2 bases and J shed 11 bases, with 10 bases lying between them. CDR3 length: 12 residues. Germline V gene lookup returns CDR1 SGHTA and CDR2 FQGNSA. CDR3 in DNA: TGTGCCAGCAGCTTAAACGCAGTTACCCAGCATTTT. Amino acids: CASSLNAVTQHF.

This chain connects TRBV20-1 to TRBJ2-7, with D possibly TRBD2 on 6 matching bases. Germline V gene data show CDR1 as DFQATT and CDR2 as SNEGSKA (reference sequence). There are 15 residues in the CDR3. V was trimmed by 6 bases and J by 3 bases, leaving 21 bases between them. The CDR3 nucleotides are TGCAGTGCCTACCCTGTACTAGCTGTTAACTACGAGCAGTACTTC. It is translated as CSAYPVLAVNYEQYF.

The V and J genes are TRBV27 and TRBJ2-1; 10 bases fit TRBD2. The germline V gene has CDR1 MNHEY and CDR2 SMNVEV (reference sequence). This CDR3 has 16 residues. V trimming: 6 bases; J trimming: 8 bases; junction bases outside the gene matches: 13. The CDR3 DNA reads TGTGCCAGCAGAGCGGGACTAGCGTGGAACGACCATGAGCAGTTCTTC. It codes for CASRAGLAWNDHEQFF.